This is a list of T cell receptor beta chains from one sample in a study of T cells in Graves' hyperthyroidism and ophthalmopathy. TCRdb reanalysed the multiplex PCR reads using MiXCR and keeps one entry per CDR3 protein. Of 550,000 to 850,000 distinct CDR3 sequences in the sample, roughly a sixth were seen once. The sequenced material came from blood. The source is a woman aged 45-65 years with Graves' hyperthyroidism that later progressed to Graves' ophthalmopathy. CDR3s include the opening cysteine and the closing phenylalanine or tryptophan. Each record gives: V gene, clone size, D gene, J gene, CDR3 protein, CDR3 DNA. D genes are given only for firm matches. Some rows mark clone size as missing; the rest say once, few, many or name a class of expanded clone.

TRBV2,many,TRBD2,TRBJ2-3,CASNPLAESTDTQYF,TGTGCCAGCAACCCTCTAGCGGAAAGCACAGATACGCAGTATTTT
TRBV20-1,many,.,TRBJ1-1,CSARFGQPNTEAFF,TGCAGTGCTAGATTCGGACAGCCGAACACTGAAGCTTTCTTT
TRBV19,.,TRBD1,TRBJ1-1,CASSQGVAAGAFF,TGTGCCAGTAGTCAGGGGGTCGCGGCGGGCGCTTTCTTT
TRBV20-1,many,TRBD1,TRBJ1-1,CSAIRDRVDTEAFF,TGCAGTGCTATCCGGGACAGGGTGGACACTGAAGCTTTCTTT
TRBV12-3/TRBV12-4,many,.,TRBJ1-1,CASSLFPSRGTEAFF,TGTGCCAGCAGTTTATTCCCCAGTCGAGGGACTGAAGCTTTCTTT
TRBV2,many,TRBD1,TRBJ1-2,CASRDRDDYGYTF,TGTGCCAGCAGAGACAGGGATGACTATGGCTACACCTTC
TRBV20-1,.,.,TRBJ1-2,CSAVPPGGRDGYTF,TGCAGTGCCGTACCTCCCGGGGGGCGCGATGGCTACACCTTC
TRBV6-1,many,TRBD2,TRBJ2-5,CASGSLAGETQYF,TGTGCCAGCGGCTCACTAGCGGGGGAGACCCAGTACTTC
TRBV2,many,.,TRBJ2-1,CASIEGANSYNEQFF,TGTGCCAGCATCGAAGGGGCAAACTCCTACAATGAGCAGTTCTTC
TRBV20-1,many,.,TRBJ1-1,CSARDLTQGINTEAFF,TGCAGTGCTAGAGACCTTACACAGGGTATCAACACTGAAGCTTTCTTT
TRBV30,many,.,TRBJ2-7,CAWTSSRYEQYF,TGTGCCTGGACTAGCAGCCGCTACGAGCAGTACTTC
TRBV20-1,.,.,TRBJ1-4,CSARGKRGLEVEKLFF,TGCAGTGCTAGGGGCAAAAGAGGTCTGGAGGTGGAAAAACTGTTTTTT
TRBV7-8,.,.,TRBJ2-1,CASSFPRGGYNEQFF,TGTGCCAGCAGCTTCCCGCGGGGTGGGTACAATGAGCAGTTCTTC
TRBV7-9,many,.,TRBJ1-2,CASSPLQTHGYTF,TGTGCCAGCAGCCCACTCCAGACTCATGGCTACACCTTC
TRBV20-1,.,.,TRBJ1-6,CSARDSGREGSPLHF,TGCAGTGCTAGAGATTCGGGGAGGGAAGGATCACCCCTCCACTTT
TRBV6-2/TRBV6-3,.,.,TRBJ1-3,CASSEWGGGLGNTIYF,TGTGCCAGCAGCGAATGGGGCGGGGGGCTGGGAAACACCATATATTTT
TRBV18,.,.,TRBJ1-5,CASSPDRGTVSNQPQHF,TGTGCCAGCTCGCCCGATAGGGGGACGGTTAGCAATCAGCCCCAGCATTTT
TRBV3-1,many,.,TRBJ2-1,CASSQVNNEQFF,TGTGCCAGCAGCCAAGTTAACAATGAGCAGTTCTTC
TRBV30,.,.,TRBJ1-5,CAWNGRPNQPQHF,TGTGCCTGGAATGGAAGGCCAAATCAGCCCCAGCATTTT
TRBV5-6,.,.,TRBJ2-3,CASSLVDSRPDTQYF,TGTGCCAGCAGCTTGGTGGACAGTCGTCCAGATACGCAGTATTTT
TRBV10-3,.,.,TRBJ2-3,CAISDGPSSTDTQYF,TGTGCCATCAGCGACGGACCTTCTAGCACAGATACGCAGTATTTT
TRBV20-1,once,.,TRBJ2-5,CSASQGGLQETQYF,TGCAGTGCTAGCCAGGGGGGTCTCCAAGAGACCCAGTACTTC
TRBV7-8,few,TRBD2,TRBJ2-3,CASSLEAGDPPDTQYF,TGTGCCAGCAGCTTAGAAGCGGGGGATCCGCCAGATACGCAGTATTTT
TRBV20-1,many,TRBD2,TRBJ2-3,CSARDGTSGGVRWGTDTQYF,TGCAGTGCTAGAGATGGGACTAGCGGGGGGGTCCGCTGGGGCACAGATACGCAGTATTTT
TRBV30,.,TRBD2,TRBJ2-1,CAWKASGGSYNEQFF,TGTGCCTGGAAAGCTAGCGGGGGCTCCTACAATGAGCAGTTCTTC
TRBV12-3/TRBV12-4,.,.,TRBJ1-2,CASSFDRYYGYTF,TGTGCCAGCAGTTTCGACAGGTACTATGGCTACACCTTC